The 31 T cell receptor beta chains in this list originate from one sample, sequenced in a study of T cells after yellow fever vaccination. In TCRdb, the 5' RACE reads were re-called with MiXCR into one record per CDR3 protein. The sample contains fewer than 100,000 distinct CDR3 sequences, approximately 5.5% of which appear only once. The source material was CD8+ T cells sorted from PBMCs, sampled 10 days after the yellow fever booster vaccination. The receptors were gathered from a man in his late teens or twenties who received the YFV17D yellow fever vaccine.

This clonotype has at least ten counts. This rearrangement joins TRBV29-1 to TRBJ2-5; 7 bases line up with TRBD1. Germline CDR1 reads SQVTM; CDR2 reads ANQGSEA. V lost 7 bases, J lost 5 bases, and 7 bases stayed unmatched. The CDR3 loop spans 12 amino acids. CDR3 sequence: CSGRQGVETQYF. CDR3 DNA sequence: TGCAGCGGACGACAGGGAGTTGAGACCCAGTACTTC. Filled out from reference TRBV29-1 and TRBJ2-5, the complete variable domain reads SAVISQKPSRDICQRGTSLTIQCQVDSQVTMMFWYRQQPGQSLTLIATANQGSEATYESGFVIDKFPISRPNLTFSTLTVSNMSPEDSSIYLCSGRQGVETQYFGPGTRLLVL.

The chain has TRBV30 and TRBJ2-3, with TRBD2 matching over 7 bases. CDR1 is GTSNPN, CDR2 SVGIG, per germline (reference sequence). Losses at the gene ends were 3 bases for V and 2 bases for J; bases not matched to a gene: 8. The CDR3 sequence is 15 residues long. DNA of the CDR3: TGTGCCTGGAGGCTGTCGGGGGGACCCACAGATACGCAGTATTTT. Translating gives CAWRLSGGPTDTQYF.

Many counts were recorded for this clonotype. This rearrangement joins TRBV29-1 to TRBJ2-2; weak D call: TRBD2 (5 bases). In germline, CDR1 is SQVTM, CDR2 ANQGSEA. The CDR3 covers 14 residues. Trimming took off 0 bases at V and 6 bases at J, with 11 bases between the two ends. CDR3 loop: CSVEDHEGSGELFF. The CDR3 DNA follows: TGCAGCGTTGAAGATCACGAGGGATCCGGGGAGCTGTTTTTT.

This clonotype has more than one count but fewer than ten. The CDR3 loop reads CASSPRTGHEKLFF. The CDR3 DNA is TGTGCCAGCAGCCCTCGGACAGGTCATGAAAAACTGTTTTTT. The chain has TRBV7-9 and TRBJ1-4; 7 bases are a match to TRBD1. There are 14 residues in the CDR3. The junction had 6 bases not matched to a gene; V was cut back by 5 bases and J by 6 bases. Per germline, CDR1 SEHNR and CDR2 FQNEAQ (reference sequence).

In this sample, this clonotype turned up many times. J is TRBJ2-2 and V is TRBV29-1; 11 positions match TRBD2. Germline CDR1 and CDR2: SQVTM and ANQGSEA. The CDR3 spans 15 residues. Trimming removed 6 bases from V and 2 bases from J; junction bases left unmatched: 5. Here the CDR3 DNA reads TGCAGCGTAACTAGCGGGGGCCCAAACACCGGGGAGCTGTTTTTT. This encodes CSVTSGGPNTGELFF.

The table lists this clonotype with a few counts. The chain couples TRBV7-2 to TRBJ2-4; 16 bases are shared with TRBD2. The CDR3 length is 19 residues. The germline V gene encodes CDR1 SGHTA and CDR2 FQGNSA. With V trimmed by 5 bases and J by 0 bases, 7 bases remained unmatched. For the CDR3, the DNA is TGTGCCAGCAGCGGGACTAGCGGGGGGGACGGTGTAGCCAAAAACATTCAGTACTTC. Protein: CASSGTSGGDGVAKNIQYF.

This clonotype was recorded at least ten times. The rearrangement links TRBV6-4 to TRBJ2-5; D not certain. Germline V gene data show CDR1 as MRHNA and CDR2 as SNTAGT. Trimming removed 6 bases at V and 5 bases at J, with 13 bases between. The length of the CDR3 is 13 residues. The CDR3 nucleotides are TGTGCCAGCAGCCCTACCTTCGGGGAGACCCAGTACTTC. Translated: CASSPTFGETQYF.

This clonotype was seen repeatedly, ten times or more. The V call is TRBV20-1, the J call TRBJ2-1; D unresolved. The CDR3 length is 13 residues. V was shortened by 0 bases and J by 8 bases, with 11 bases between the two germline ends. Germline loops: CDR1 DFQATT, CDR2 SNEGSKA (reference sequence). Here the CDR3 DNA reads TGCAGTGCTAGAGAATCGATTAGCTATGAGCAGTTCTTC. Protein: CSARESISYEQFF.

This sequence joins TRBV7-9 and TRBJ2-3; TRBD2 matches 12 bases. Germline V gives CDR1 SEHNR, CDR2 FQNEAQ (reference sequence). This CDR3 spans 17 amino acids. V was pared by 2 bases and J by 8 bases, with 11 bases of the junction left unmatched. Written as DNA, the CDR3 is TGTGCCAGCAGCTTACTGGGACTACTAGCGGGGGGCGGTACGCAGTATTTT. It translates to CASSLLGLLAGGGTQYF.

The table lists this clonotype with many counts. V is TRBV7-2 and J is TRBJ2-4; tentatively, D is TRBD1 (5 bases). V lost 0 bases to trimming and J lost 6 bases, with 12 bases between them. Germline-derived CDR1 and CDR2 are SGHTA and FQGNSA. This CDR3 comprises 15 residues. The CDR3 DNA reads as TGTGCCAGCAGCTTAGCTTGGGGCGTGGGAAACATTCAGTACTTC. Its translation: CASSLAWGVGNIQYF.

This clonotype was picked up a small number of times. This sequence joins TRBV5-6 and TRBJ2-5; D possibly uses TRBD1 or TRBD2 (5 bases each). The CDR3 consists of 12 residues. Per the germline V gene, CDR1 is SGHDT and CDR2 is YYEEEE. The V gene lost 3 bases and the J gene lost 6 bases, with 9 bases spanning the gap. CDR3 in DNA: TGTGCCAGCAGCTGGGACGGAAAGACCCAGTACTTC. Its protein is CASSWDGKTQYF.

This clonotype was counted only a few times. The V call is TRBV6-5, the J call TRBJ1-1, with no clear D. Germline V gene sequence: CDR1 MNHEY, CDR2 SVGAGI. The CDR3 covers 13 residues. Trimming left V 4 bases short and J 1 base short, with 7 bases between. The CDR3 spells CASSSTWNTEAFF. The CDR3 DNA follows: TGTGCCAGCAGTTCAACGTGGAACACTGAAGCTTTCTTT.

The chain carries TRBV15 and TRBJ1-2; 7 bases are a match to TRBD1. This CDR3 has 14 residues. Germline lookup yields CDR1 LNHNV and CDR2 YYDKDF (reference sequence). The V and J ends lost 5 bases and 4 bases, in that order; junction bases with no gene match: 7. The chain's CDR3 is CATSLRTGTYGYTF. Written as DNA, the CDR3 is TGTGCCACCAGCTTACGGACAGGCACCTATGGCTACACCTTC.

This clonotype was observed a few times. The chain links TRBV19 to TRBJ2-1; D is unclear. CDR1 and CDR2 (germline): LNHDA, SQIVND (reference sequence). The CDR3 loop spans 13 amino acids. Trimming stripped 4 bases from V and 5 bases from J, with 9 bases between. The CDR3 DNA sequence: TGTGCCAGTAGTAACCACCGGGACAATGAGCAGTTCTTC. It translates to CASSNHRDNEQFF.

The gene calls are TRBV7-9 and TRBJ2-7; unclear D gene. The CDR3 is 12 residues long. V was shortened by 3 bases and J by 4 bases, with 7 bases between the two germline ends. Germline V gives CDR1 SEHNR, CDR2 FQNEAQ (reference sequence). This CDR3 reads CASSFGDYEQYF. As DNA, the CDR3 is TGTGCCAGCAGCTTCGGCGATTACGAGCAGTACTTC.

This clonotype came up a few times. J is TRBJ2-2 and V is TRBV7-9; 8 bases agree with TRBD1. CDR1 and CDR2 from the germline V gene are SEHNR and FQNEAQ (reference sequence). The junction had 1 base not matched to a gene; V was cut back by 9 bases and J by 1 base. This CDR3 has 13 residues. The CDR3 region has the DNA TGTGCCAGACAGGGGGTGAACACCGGGGAGCTGTTTTTT. As protein: CARQGVNTGELFF.

This clonotype has a handful of counts. The CDR3 DNA is TGTGCCAGCAGTCGACAGGGGGCAGCCGCTGAAGCTTTCTTT. The encoded protein is CASSRQGAAAEAFF. The chain uses TRBV27 and TRBJ1-1, with 10 bases aligning to TRBD1. The CDR3 spans 14 residues. The germline V gene encodes CDR1 MNHEY and CDR2 SMNVEV (reference sequence). V shed 5 bases and J 6 bases; nucleotides not matched to a gene: 6.

This clonotype has more than one count but fewer than ten. CDR3 sequence: CASSWARNPQETQYF. The CDR3 bases are TGCGCCAGCAGCTGGGCCCGAAATCCTCAAGAGACCCAGTACTTC. J is TRBJ2-5 and V is TRBV5-1; D unresolved. Germline lookup yields CDR1 SGHRS and CDR2 YFSETQ. Trimming stripped 3 bases from V and 2 bases from J, with 14 bases between. The CDR3 spans 15 residues. The full variable domain, completed using reference TRBV5-1 and TRBJ2-5, is KAGVTQTPRYLIKTRGQQVTLSCSPISGHRSVSWYQQTPGQGLQFLFEYFSETQRNKGNFPGRFSGRQFSNSRSEMNVSTLELGDSALYLCASSWARNPQETQYFGPGTRLLVL.

J is TRBJ2-5 and V is TRBV4-1; D is perhaps TRBD1 (8 bases). This CDR3 spans 17 amino acids. V lost 1 base to trimming and J lost 5 bases, with 20 bases between them. Germline lookup yields CDR1 MGHRA and CDR2 YSYEKL. CDR3 bases: TGCGCCAGCAGCCAAGGACAGGGGTCGGGGGGTCGGGAGACCCAGTACTTC. Translated: CASSQGQGSGGRETQYF.

The chain couples TRBV20-1 to TRBJ1-4; weak D call: TRBD1 (6 bases). This CDR3 has 13 amino acids. With 6 bases removed from V and 6 bases from J, the gap between germline ends came to 14 bases. Germline lookup yields CDR1 DFQATT and CDR2 SNEGSKA (reference sequence). The CDR3 loop is CSADGGADEKLFF. The CDR3 DNA reads as TGCAGTGCCGACGGGGGGGCTGATGAAAAACTGTTTTTT.

This chain joins TRBV27 and TRBJ2-1; D gene unclear. CDR3 size: 12 residues. Trimming removed 1 base at V and 7 bases at J, with 5 bases between. Germline CDR1 reads MNHEY; CDR2 reads SMNVEV (reference sequence). The CDR3 sequence: CASSLWGNEQFF. DNA of the CDR3: TGTGCCAGCAGTTTATGGGGTAATGAGCAGTTCTTC.

The chain links TRBV11-2 to TRBJ2-3; 8 bases line up with TRBD1. The CDR3 sequence is 15 residues long. The V gene's germline CDR1 is SGHAT and CDR2 FQNNGV. V lost 5 bases and J lost 2; bases outside the gene matches: 6. The CDR3 DNA reads as TGTGCCAGCAGCCCTGGACAGGGACTCACAGATACGCAGTATTTT. It encodes CASSPGQGLTDTQYF.

This clonotype has just a few counts. This chain links TRBV29-1 with TRBJ2-1; the D gene is possibly TRBD1 (5 bases). From germline, CDR1 is SQVTM and CDR2 ANQGSEA. This CDR3 has 14 residues. V shed 0 bases and J shed 6 bases, with 12 bases lying between them. The CDR3 loop is CSVEDGPGINEQFF. DNA for the CDR3: TGCAGCGTTGAAGATGGCCCAGGGATCAATGAGCAGTTCTTC.

This clonotype has only a few counts. The genes are TRBV6-2 or TRBV6-3 and TRBJ1-1; the match to TRBD1 covers 7 bases. Germline loops: CDR1 MNHEY, CDR2 SVGEGT. J lost 11 bases, V lost 2 bases, and 5 bases had no gene match. The CDR3 is 12 residues long. Written as DNA, the CDR3 is TGTGCCAGCAGTTACGACAGGGTGGTGGCTTTCTTT. This translates into CASSYDRVVAFF.

A few counts support this clonotype. V usage is TRBV6-2 or TRBV6-3 and J usage is TRBJ1-1; D not resolved. Trimming stripped 0 bases from V and 1 base from J, with 6 bases between. This CDR3 spans 14 amino acids. Looked up from germline, CDR1 is MNHEY and CDR2 is SVGEGT. The CDR3 loop is CASSYSQENTEAFF. The CDR3, as DNA: TGTGCCAGCAGTTACTCCCAGGAGAACACTGAAGCTTTCTTT.

The chain uses TRBV6-5 and TRBJ1-2; D uncertain. V lost 0 bases and J 8 bases, leaving 7 bases between the germline ends. The CDR3 spans 12 residues. Germline CDR1 MNHEY, CDR2 SVGAGI. The CDR3 region is CASSYSRTGYTF. CDR3 in DNA: TGTGCCAGCAGTTACTCGAGAACCGGCTACACCTTC.

This clonotype was seen only a few times. The chain has TRBV28 and TRBJ2-7; 7 bases agree with TRBD1. J gave up 3 bases and V 5 bases, and 19 bases lay outside the gene matches. Germline V gene sequence: CDR1 MDHEN, CDR2 SYDVKM. The CDR3 sequence is 18 residues long. This CDR3 reads CASSVKLGTGVPRYEQYV. The CDR3 DNA reads as TGTGCCAGCAGTGTAAAATTGGGAACAGGGGTTCCCCGCTACGAGCAGTACGTC.

The chain links TRBV27 to TRBJ1-5; D remains unclear. The V end was cut by 8 bases, the J end by 2 bases, with 7 bases between. Germline loops: CDR1 MNHEY, CDR2 SMNVEV (reference sequence). CDR3 size: 12 residues. CDR3 in amino acids: CASREGNQPQHF. CDR3 DNA: TGTGCCAGCCGGGAGGGCAATCAGCCCCAGCATTTT.

V and J are TRBV7-6 and TRBJ2-5; TRBD2 agrees at 9 bases. The CDR3 extends over 16 amino acids. Germline V CDR1 and CDR2: SGHVS, FNYEAQ. Unmatched junction bases numbered 7, after V lost 0 bases and J lost 5 bases. CDR3 region: CASSLAPRTSDETQYF. The CDR3 coding sequence is TGTGCCAGCAGCTTAGCGCCCCGGACTAGCGACGAGACCCAGTACTTC. Complete variable domain (other parts from reference TRBV7-6 and TRBJ2-5): GAGVSQSPRYKVTKRGQDVALRCDPISGHVSLYWYRQALGQGPEFLTYFNYEAQQDKSGLPNDRFSAERPEGSISTLTIQRTEQRDSAMYRCASSLAPRTSDETQYFGPGTRLLVL.

The chain uses TRBV7-9 and TRBJ1-1; D remains unclear. Germline assignment: CDR1 SEHNR and CDR2 FQNEAQ (reference sequence). The CDR3 consists of 14 residues. The germline V and J ends were trimmed by 3 bases and 0 bases, with 8 bases remaining between them. CDR3 nucleotide sequence: TGTGCCAGCAGCTTTACAGACTTGAACACTGAAGCTTTCTTT. Its translation is CASSFTDLNTEAFF. The full variable domain, in which reference TRBV7-9 and TRBJ1-1 provide the parts outside the CDR3, is DTGVSQNPRHKITKRGQNVTFRCDPISEHNRLYWYRQTLGQGPEFLTYFQNEAQLEKSRLLSDRFSAERPKGSFSTLEIQRTEQGDSAMYLCASSFTDLNTEAFFGQGTRLTVV.

The rearrangement uses TRBV12-3 or TRBV12-4 and TRBJ2-7; D gene ambiguous. Trimming pared 5 bases from V and 4 bases from J, leaving 12 bases between. The length of the CDR3 is 13 residues. The CDR3 region has the DNA TGTGCCAGCAGTGCTGGGCCTTCGTACGAGCAGTACTTC. It codes for CASSAGPSYEQYF.